One and the same sample provided the 5 T cell receptor beta chains below, sequenced in a study of blood T cell repertoires in COVID-19. Only in-frame clones appear in the TCRdb table, and some are missing; sequencing was by immunoSEQ multiplex PCR. Of some 30,000 clones listed, approximately 88% are singletons. Sequenced input: peripheral blood. These receptors originate from an older man with active COVID-19.

In its sample, this clone was seen a few times. This chain links TRBV19 with TRBJ2-5; a weak D match, TRBD1 (5 bases). CDR1 is LNHDA, CDR2 SQIVND, per germline (reference sequence). V was cut by 3 bases and J by 5 bases, with 13 bases left in between. The CDR3 spans 14 residues. CDR3 sequence (DNA): TGTGCCAGTAGTATTGGTCAGGGTGCGGAGACCCAGTACTTC. Amino acid sequence: CASSIGQGAETQYF.

This chain uses TRBV6-2 or TRBV6-3 with TRBJ1-5; 7 bases line up with TRBD1. CDR1 and CDR2 (germline): MNHEY, SVGEGT. J gave up 2 bases and V 2 bases, and 3 bases lay outside the gene matches. The CDR3 spans 15 residues. This chain's CDR3 is CASSYQDRGNQPQHF. In DNA, the CDR3 is TGTGCCAGCAGTTACCAAGACAGGGGCAATCAGCCCCAGCATTTT.

The chain joins TRBV27 to TRBJ1-5, with 9 bases matching TRBD1. Germline V gene data show CDR1 as MNHEY and CDR2 as SMNVEV (reference sequence). The CDR3 consists of 13 residues. The V segment lost 5 bases and the J segment 6 bases; nucleotides outside the gene matches: 2. This chain's CDR3 is CASSGTGRQPQHF. DNA of the CDR3: TGTGCCAGCAGTGGGACAGGGCGTCAGCCCCAGCATTTT.

In this sample, this clone turned up a few times. The J gene is TRBJ2-3, the V gene TRBV29-1; possibly TRBD1 for D (5 bases). The CDR3 sequence is 14 residues long. Germline CDR1 is SQVTM and CDR2 is ANQGSEA. V shed 2 bases and J shed 0 bases, with 9 bases lying between them. CDR3 bases: TGCAGCGTTGAAAGGGGTTTCAGCACAGATACGCAGTATTTT. Translated, it gives CSVERGFSTDTQYF.

The J gene is TRBJ2-1, the V gene TRBV7-9, with 11 positions matching TRBD2. The CDR3 runs 17 residues. Germline CDR1 reads SEHNR; CDR2 reads FQNEAQ (reference sequence). V shed 0 bases and J 1 base; nucleotides not matched to a gene: 2. CDR3 DNA sequence: TGTGCCAGCAGCTTAGCGTGGACTAGCGGGTCCTACAATGAGCAGTTCTTC. Amino acids: CASSLAWTSGSYNEQFF. Based on the CDR3 plus reference TRBV7-9 and TRBJ2-1, the full variable domain is DTGVSQNPRHKITKRGQNVTFRCDPISEHNRLYWYRQTLGQGPEFLTYFQNEAQLEKSRLLSDRFSAERPKGSFSTLEIQRTEQGDSAMYLCASSLAWTSGSYNEQFFGPGTRLTVL.